This T cell receptor beta chain derives from a study of T cells in Graves' hyperthyroidism and ophthalmopathy. Turning to this clonotype: Its specificity is not known.

RNA transcripts were the template for amplifying TCR beta CDR3 regions. First-round RT-PCR targeting the TCR CDR3 was performed with the HTBI primer set. TCRdb ran MiXCR on the multiplex PCR reads and lists one entry per CDR3 protein. The sample has about 560,000 distinct CDR3 sequences, 15% to 17% seen once; the top ten hold approximately 7%. Patients between 18 and 65 years old had hyperthyroidism, newly diagnosed and lasting under 2 months. Exclusions: uncontrolled infection, other autoimmune disease, pregnancy, lactation. Findings of the study overall: Separating ophthalmopathy from stable hyperthyroidism was achieved by a 13 V-J model.

This CDR3 has 14 residues. From germline, CDR1 is SGDLS and CDR2 YYNGEE. V was pared by 2 bases and J by 7 bases, with 10 bases between. The sequenced sample was blood. The TCR sequence derives from a woman in her thirties with Graves' hyperthyroidism. V gene TRBV9 combines with J gene TRBJ1-6; D perhaps matches TRBD1 (6 bases). The CDR3 is CASSVWGTNSPLHF. For the CDR3, the DNA is TGTGCCAGCAGCGTCTGGGGGACAAATTCACCCCTCCACTTT.